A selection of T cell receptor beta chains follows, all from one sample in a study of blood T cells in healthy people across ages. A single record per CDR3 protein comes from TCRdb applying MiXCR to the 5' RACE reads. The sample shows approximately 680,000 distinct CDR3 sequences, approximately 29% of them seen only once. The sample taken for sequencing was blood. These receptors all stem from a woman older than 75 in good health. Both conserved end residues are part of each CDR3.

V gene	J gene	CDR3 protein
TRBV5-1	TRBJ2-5	CASSLTIGETQYF
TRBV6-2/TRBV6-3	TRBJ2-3	CASRSSGGALDTQYF
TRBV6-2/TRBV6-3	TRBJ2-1	CASSYSSGRLSYNEQFF
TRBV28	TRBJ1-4	CASSIRWGANEKLFF
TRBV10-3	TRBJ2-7	CAISFSGDSYEQYF
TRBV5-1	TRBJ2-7	CASSLSAARHLAYEQYF
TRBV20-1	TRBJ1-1	CSARLPRQGSPEAFF
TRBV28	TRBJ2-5	CASSGTSGGYNEQYF
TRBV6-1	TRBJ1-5	CASSVGGPRGSNQPQHF
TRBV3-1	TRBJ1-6	CASTYRDNSPLHF
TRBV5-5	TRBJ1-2	CASSWSSSNYGYTF
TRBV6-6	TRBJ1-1	CAGRTGRQGAGNTEAFF
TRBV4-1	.	CASSRTDAGGNYEQYF
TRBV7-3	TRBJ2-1	CASSLSPSSYNEQFF
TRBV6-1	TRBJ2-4	CASSARTQYF
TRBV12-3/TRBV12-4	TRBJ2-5	CASNELGLAGRETQYF
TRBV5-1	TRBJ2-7	CASSGLFQGNNEQYF
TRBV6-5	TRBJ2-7	CAGSRAGEDTMYEQYF
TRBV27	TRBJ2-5	CASSSWRRRGETQYF
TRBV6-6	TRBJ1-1	CASRAGQGRPMAFF
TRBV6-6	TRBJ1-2	CASNRGRGNYGYTF
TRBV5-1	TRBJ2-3	CASSLGGGSHTDTQYF
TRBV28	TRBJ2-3	CASSATSGGRDTQYF
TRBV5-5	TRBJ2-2	CASSPATGSPTGELFF
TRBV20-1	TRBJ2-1	CSAPGRGEGEQFF
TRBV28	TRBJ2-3	CASSFQGGNADTQYF
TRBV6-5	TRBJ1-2	CASRPGTENYGYTF
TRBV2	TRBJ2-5	CASSEALMAAGATQYF
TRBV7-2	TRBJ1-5	CASSLGGVRGNQPQHF
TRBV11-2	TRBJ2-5	CASSFLGLADSQETQYF
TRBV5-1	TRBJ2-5	CASSLLQRQETQYF
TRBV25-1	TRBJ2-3	CASSPRLAGTRTDTQYF
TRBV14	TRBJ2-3	CASNRGGRFTDTQYF
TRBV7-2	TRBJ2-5	CASSSGQNQETRYF
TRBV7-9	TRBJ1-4	CASSWGQGREKLFF
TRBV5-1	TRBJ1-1	CASSLGQGWTEAFF
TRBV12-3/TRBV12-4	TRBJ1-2	CASRLTQGANGYTF
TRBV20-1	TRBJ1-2	CSVAGGMTANYGHTF
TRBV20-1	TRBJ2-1	CSARKTGLANNEQFF
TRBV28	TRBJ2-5	CASSLGPGKTQYF
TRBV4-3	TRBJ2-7	CASSQDNTRTGFLNEQYF
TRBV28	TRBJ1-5	CASSSGGAGVGHQPQHF
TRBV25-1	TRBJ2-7	CASSGLTGGVTYEQYF
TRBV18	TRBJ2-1	CASSPDHRGYEQFF
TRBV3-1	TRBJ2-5	CASSQDGGRNQETQYF
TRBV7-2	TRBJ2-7	CASSLGGSAYEQYF
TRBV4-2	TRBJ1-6	CASSQVDFGTGDSPLHF
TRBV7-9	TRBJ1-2	CASSLAGTGSGGYTF
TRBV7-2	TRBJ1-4	CASSLEGETNEKLFF
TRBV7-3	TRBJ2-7	CAGSPGLADSYEQYF
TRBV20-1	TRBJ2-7	CSAKISGDPYNYEQYF
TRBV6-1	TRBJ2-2	CASSLGTSGGSTGELFF
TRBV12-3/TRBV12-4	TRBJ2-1	CASMYTSGGRGEQFF
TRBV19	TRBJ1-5	CASKGQNNQPQHF
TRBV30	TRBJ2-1	CAWSGGQVLSYNEQFF
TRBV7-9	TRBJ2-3	CASSTGTGNLKPTDTQYF
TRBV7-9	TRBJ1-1	CASSLDRGDTEAFF
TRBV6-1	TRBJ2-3	CASSVSSGSPTDTQYF